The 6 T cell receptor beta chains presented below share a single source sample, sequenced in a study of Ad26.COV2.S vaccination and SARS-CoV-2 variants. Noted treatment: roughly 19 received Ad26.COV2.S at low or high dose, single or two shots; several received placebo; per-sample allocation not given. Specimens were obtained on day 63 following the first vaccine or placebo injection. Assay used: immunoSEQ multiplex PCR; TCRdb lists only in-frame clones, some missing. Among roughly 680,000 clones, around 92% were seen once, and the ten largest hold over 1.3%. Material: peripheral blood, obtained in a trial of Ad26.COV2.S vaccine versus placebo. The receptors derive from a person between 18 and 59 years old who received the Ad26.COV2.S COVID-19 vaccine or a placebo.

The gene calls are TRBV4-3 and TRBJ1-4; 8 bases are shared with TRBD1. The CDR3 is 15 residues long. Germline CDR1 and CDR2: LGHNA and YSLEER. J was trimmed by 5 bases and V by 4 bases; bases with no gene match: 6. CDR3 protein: CASSLGQGLNEKLFF. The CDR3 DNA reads TGCGCCAGCAGCCTAGGACAGGGACTGAATGAAAAACTGTTTTTT.

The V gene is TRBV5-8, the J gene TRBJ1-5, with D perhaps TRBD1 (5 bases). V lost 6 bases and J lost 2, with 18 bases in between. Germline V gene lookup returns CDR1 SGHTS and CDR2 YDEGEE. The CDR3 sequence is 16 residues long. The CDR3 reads CASTAGGGTGNQPQHF. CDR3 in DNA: TGTGCCAGCACCGCGGGGGGGGGTACGGGCAATCAGCCCCAGCATTTT.

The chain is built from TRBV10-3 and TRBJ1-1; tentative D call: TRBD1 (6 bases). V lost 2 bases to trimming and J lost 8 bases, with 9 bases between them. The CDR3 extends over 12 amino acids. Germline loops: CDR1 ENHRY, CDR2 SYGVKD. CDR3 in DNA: TGTGCCATCAGTGAGAGTGGGACAGAAGCTTTCTTT. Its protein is CAISESGTEAFF.

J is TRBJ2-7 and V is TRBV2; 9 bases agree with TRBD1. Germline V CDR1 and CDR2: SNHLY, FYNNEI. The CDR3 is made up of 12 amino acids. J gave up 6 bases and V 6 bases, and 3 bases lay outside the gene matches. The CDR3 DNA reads TGTGCCAGCAGGGACAGGGGAAGCGAGCAGTACTTC. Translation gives CASRDRGSEQYF. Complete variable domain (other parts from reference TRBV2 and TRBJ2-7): EPEVTQTPSHQVTQMGQEVILRCVPISNHLYFYWYRQILGQKVEFLVSFYNNEISEKSEIFDDQFSVERPDGSNFTLKIRSTKLEDSAMYFCASRDRGSEQYFGPGTRLTVT.

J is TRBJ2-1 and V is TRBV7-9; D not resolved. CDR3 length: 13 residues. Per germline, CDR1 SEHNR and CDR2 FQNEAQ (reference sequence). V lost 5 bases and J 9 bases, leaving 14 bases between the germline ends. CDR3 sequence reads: CASSRIASGEQFF. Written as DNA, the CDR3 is TGTGCCAGCAGCCGCATCGCTAGTGGTGAGCAGTTCTTC.

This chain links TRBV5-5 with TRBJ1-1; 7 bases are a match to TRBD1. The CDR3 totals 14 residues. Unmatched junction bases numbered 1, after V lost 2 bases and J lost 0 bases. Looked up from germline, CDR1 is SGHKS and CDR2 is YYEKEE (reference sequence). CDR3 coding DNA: TGTGCCAGCAGCTTAACAGGGGTGAACACTGAAGCTTTCTTT. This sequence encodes CASSLTGVNTEAFF.